This TCR beta chain was identified in a study of cytomegalovirus exposure and HLA in healthy donors. From germline, CDR1 is MGHDK and CDR2 SYGVNS. V was clipped by 3 bases and J by 5 bases; unmatched bases: 4. The CDR3 is 14 residues long. The PCR had 60 Vbeta and 13 Jbeta primers. This table comes from immunoSEQ multiplex PCR, and its TCRdb copy is limited to in-frame clones, with some not included. The sample lists around 150,000 clones; about 79% were seen once. The sample consisted of PBMCs. The source is a female donor in good health and CMV-seropositive. The chain carries TRBV25-1 and TRBJ2-7, with 10 bases aligning to TRBD2. The CDR3 region is CASSDPSGSHEQYF. CDR3 nucleotides: TGTGCCAGCAGTGATCCTAGCGGGAGCCACGAGCAGTACTTC.